What follows are 22 T cell receptor beta chains derived from one specimen sequenced in a study of T cell responses to AZD1222 COVID-19 vaccine. TCRdb keeps only in-frame clones here, not all; method: immunoSEQ multiplex PCR. The sample has about 140,000 clones; more than 80% are singletons. The source material was peripheral blood, sampled on day 0 of AZD1222 vaccination. The receptors were gathered from an adult in good health.

The chain couples TRBV28 to TRBJ2-1; TRBD2 aligns across 7 bases. The CDR3 consists of 14 residues. Germline trimming cut 2 bases from V and 9 bases from J; bases unmatched to any gene: 7. The germline V gene encodes CDR1 MDHEN and CDR2 SYDVKM. The CDR3 nucleotides are TGTGCCAGCAGTTTAGTTACCAGGGAGGGTGAGCAGTTCTTC. Encoded protein: CASSLVTREGEQFF.

This sequence joins TRBV3-1 (or the pseudogene TRBV3-2) and TRBJ2-2; 15 nucleotides match TRBD2. Germline V gene data show CDR1 as LGHDT and CDR2 as YNNKEL (reference sequence). The junction had 2 bases not matched to a gene; V was cut back by 4 bases and J by 5 bases. This CDR3 has 16 amino acids. The CDR3 loop reads CASSRGLAGGTGELFF. CDR3 DNA sequence: TGTGCCAGCAGCCGGGGACTAGCGGGAGGAACCGGGGAGCTGTTTTTT.

The chain employs TRBV7-9 and TRBJ1-6; possibly TRBD1 for D (5 bases). Trimming shortened V by 2 bases and J by 14 bases, and 16 bases separated the two germline ends. The CDR3 consists of 14 residues. Germline V gene data show CDR1 as SEHNR and CDR2 as FQNEAQ (reference sequence). The CDR3 DNA follows: TGTGCCAGCAGCTTACCAATAAGGGGCCGCGCCCTCCACTTT. Residues: CASSLPIRGRALHF.

This clone was recorded once. This chain links TRBV12-3 or TRBV12-4 with TRBJ2-5, with D unclear. Trimming left V 5 bases short and J 2 bases short, with 9 bases between. There are 13 residues in the CDR3. As DNA, the CDR3 is TGTGCCAGCAGTCTCCCGGGTCAAGAGACCCAGTACTTC. Protein product: CASSLPGQETQYF.

CDR3 amino acids: CASNQGMNTGELFF. CDR3 sequence (DNA): TGTGCCAGTAACCAGGGAATGAACACCGGGGAGCTGTTTTTT. The chain joins TRBV19 to TRBJ2-2; a possible D gene is TRBD1 (5 bases). Germline CDR1 LNHDA, CDR2 SQIVND (reference sequence). The germline V and J ends were trimmed by 7 bases and 1 base, with 10 bases remaining between them. The CDR3 has 14 residues.

The chain joins TRBV7-2 to TRBJ2-7, with D possibly being TRBD2 (6 bases). The CDR3 extends over 14 amino acids. V lost 4 bases and J lost 4, with 14 bases in between. Germline loops: CDR1 SGHTA, CDR2 FQGNSA. CDR3 region: CASSSGTYPYEQYF. The CDR3 DNA follows: TGTGCCAGCAGCTCTGGGACTTACCCGTACGAGCAGTACTTC.

A note on this clone: Other DNA sequences in this specimen translate into the identical CDR3. CDR3 loop: CASSYGGNQPQHF. The CDR3 DNA reads as TGTGCCAGCAGTTACGGGGGCAATCAGCCCCAGCATTTT. The V call is TRBV6-5, the J call TRBJ1-5, with no clear D. V lost 2 bases to trimming and J lost 2 bases, with 4 bases between them. The CDR3 has 13 residues. In germline, CDR1 is MNHEY, CDR2 SVGAGI.

The chain has TRBV7-3 and TRBJ2-2; weak D call: TRBD2 (5 bases). The germline V gene encodes CDR1 SGHTA and CDR2 FQGTGA. V was pared by 3 bases and J by 0 bases, with 5 bases between. The CDR3 has 14 residues. The CDR3 nucleotides are TGTGCCAGCAGCTTCGGGGCGAACACCGGGGAGCTGTTTTTT. Encoded protein: CASSFGANTGELFF.

This clone was seen only once. Other nucleotide sequences in the sample specify the same CDR3. The chain has TRBV6-5 and TRBJ2-7, with 8 bases fitting TRBD1. Germline CDR1 is MNHEY and CDR2 is SVGAGI. The CDR3 extends over 14 amino acids. Trimming cost V 5 bases and J 1 base; bases outside gene matches: 4. The CDR3, as DNA: TGTGCCAGCAGTCCGGGACAGGCATCCTACGAGCAGTACTTC. This sequence encodes CASSPGQASYEQYF.

The V and J genes are TRBV4-2 and TRBJ2-6, with D unresolved. Germline V CDR1 and CDR2: LGHNA, YNFKEQ. This CDR3 has 16 residues. V was clipped by 5 bases and J by 4 bases, with 15 bases between them. The DNA for the CDR3 is TGTGCCAGCAGCTCGCAAGCCGTCGGCGGGGCCAACGTCCTGACTTTC. This sequence encodes CASSSQAVGGANVLTF.

This rearrangement joins TRBV29-1 to TRBJ2-3; no reliable D call. Trimming pared 5 bases from V and 0 bases from J, leaving 15 bases between. The germline V gene encodes CDR1 SQVTM and CDR2 ANQGSEA. CDR3 size: 15 residues. CDR3 residues: CSVLAGEPSTDTQYF. CDR3 bases: TGCAGCGTTCTGGCAGGTGAACCTAGCACAGATACGCAGTATTTT.

The CDR3 sequence is CASSRLGGWNTGELFF. The CDR3 nucleotides are TGTGCCAGCAGCCGACTTGGGGGCTGGAACACCGGGGAGCTGTTTTTT. V usage is TRBV7-3 and J usage is TRBJ2-2; D possibly corresponds to TRBD1 (6 bases). CDR1 and CDR2 (germline): SGHTA, FQGTGA. The CDR3 has 16 residues. V lost 5 bases and J lost 1, with 14 bases in between.

V usage is TRBV9 and J usage is TRBJ1-3, with TRBD1 as a possible D gene (6 bases). Trimming cost V 2 bases and J 0 bases, with 12 bases left between them. The CDR3 is 16 amino acids. The germline gives CDR1 SGDLS, CDR2 YYNGEE. This CDR3 is CASSVGTGSSGNTIYF. CDR3 DNA: TGTGCCAGCAGCGTTGGAACAGGGTCCTCTGGAAACACCATATATTTT.

The gene calls are TRBV5-4 and TRBJ1-3; D not certain. Germline-derived CDR1 and CDR2 are SGHNT and YYREEE (reference sequence). The germline V and J ends were trimmed by 6 bases and 4 bases, with 11 bases remaining between them. The CDR3 is 13 amino acids. CDR3 in amino acids: CASIAPSGNTIYF. DNA for the CDR3: TGTGCCAGCATAGCCCCTTCCGGAAACACCATATATTTT.

J is TRBJ2-3 and V is TRBV3-1 (or the pseudogene TRBV3-2); perhaps D is TRBD1 or TRBD2 (6 bases each). The CDR3 has 16 residues. V was pared by 1 base and J by 6 bases, with 17 bases between. Per the germline V gene, CDR1 is LGHDT and CDR2 is YNNKEL (reference sequence). CDR3 coding DNA: TGTGCCAGCAGCCAAGGTAGTAGCGGAGGGGGTGATACGCAGTATTTT. This codes for CASSQGSSGGGDTQYF.

The chain has TRBV6-8 and TRBJ1-5, with a tentative D call TRBD1 (5 bases). This CDR3 has 13 amino acids. The ends were cut back, 5 bases at V and 6 bases at J, with 11 bases in the middle. The germline V gene encodes CDR1 MNHGY and CDR2 SAAAGT. The DNA of the CDR3 is TGTGCCAGCAGTAAAGGGGCCCCTCAGCCCCAGCATTTT. It specifies CASSKGAPQPQHF.

The genes are TRBV7-9 and TRBJ1-4; no clear D gene. Germline CDR1 reads SEHNR; CDR2 reads FQNEAQ (reference sequence). V shed 2 bases and J shed 5 bases, with 9 bases lying between them. The CDR3 extends over 14 amino acids. The CDR3 reads CASSLLSENEKLFF. The CDR3 bases are TGTGCCAGCAGCTTATTATCAGAAAATGAAAAACTGTTTTTT.

The CDR3 nucleotides are TGTGCTCAAAGTAGGCGGCAGAGCCAAGAGACCCAGTACTTC. Translating it yields CAQSRRQSQETQYF. This chain links TRBV30 with TRBJ2-5; D gene uncertain. The length of the CDR3 is 14 residues. Germline V CDR1 and CDR2: GTSNPN, SVGIG (reference sequence).

The chain couples TRBV6-1 to TRBJ2-2, with D possibly TRBD1 on 6 matching bases. The CDR3 runs 17 residues. CDR1 is MNHNS and CDR2 is SASEGT in the germline V gene. V lost 4 bases to trimming and J lost 2 bases, with 17 bases between them. The CDR3 here is CASSGGPGVVNTGELFF. The CDR3 DNA follows: TGTGCCAGCAGTGGGGGGCCTGGGGTTGTAAACACCGGGGAGCTGTTTTTT.

In this sample, this clone turned up once. The chain couples TRBV5-4 to TRBJ2-2, with no clear D. V shed 0 bases and J shed 3 bases, with 12 bases lying between them. This CDR3 is built from 16 residues. Germline V CDR1 and CDR2: SGHNT, YYREEE (reference sequence). In nucleotides, the CDR3 is TGTGCCAGCAGCTTGGGACAAACCCATTACACCGGGGAGCTGTTTTTT. Residues: CASSLGQTHYTGELFF.

This chain uses TRBV18 with TRBJ2-2; tentative D call: TRBD2 (6 bases). The CDR3 runs to 19 residues. V was clipped by 3 bases and J by 5 bases, with 25 bases between them. Germline values: CDR1 KGHSH, CDR2 LQKENI. The CDR3 sequence is CASSPGGYVTLVGTGELFF. CDR3 nucleotide sequence: TGTGCCAGCTCACCGGGAGGATACGTCACCCTCGTAGGAACCGGGGAGCTGTTTTTT.

The V gene is TRBV28, the J gene TRBJ2-7, with 7 bases that match TRBD2. Germline V gene sequence: CDR1 MDHEN, CDR2 SYDVKM. The length of the CDR3 is 15 residues. V trimming: 5 bases; J trimming: 4 bases; junction bases outside the gene matches: 11. The CDR3 region has the DNA TGTGCCAGCAGTGTTACGAGCGGGATTCATTACGAGCAGTACTTC. It yields the protein CASSVTSGIHYEQYF.